This is a list of T cell receptor beta chains from one sample in a study of type 1 and type 2 diabetes patients. Each CDR3 protein is one row after TCRdb ran MiXCR on the multiplex PCR reads. The profile covers about 270,000 distinct CDR3 sequences, with around 47% appearing a single time and approximately 15% taken by the ten largest. The sequenced sample was peripheral blood mononuclear cells (PBMCs). These receptors originate from a man younger than 35 with type 2 diabetes. The CDR3 runs from the conserved cysteine through the conserved F or W. Each record gives: V gene, J gene, D gene, clone size, CDR3 protein, CDR3 DNA. A D gene is named only where the DNA matches it firmly. Clone size is shown for a subset of rows, as once, few, many or a class of expanded clone.

v_call: TRBV19
j_call: TRBJ2-5
d_call: TRBD2
clone_size: few
cdr3_aa: CASSPGSGADGTQYF
cdr3_nt: TGTGCCAGTAGTCCAGGTAGCGGGGCCGACGGGACCCAGTACTTC

v_call: TRBV15
j_call: TRBJ2-7
d_call: TRBD1
clone_size: -
cdr3_aa: CATSRETGGYEQYF
cdr3_nt: TGTGCCACCAGCAGAGAGACAGGGGGCTACGAGCAGTACTTC

v_call: TRBV7-2
j_call: TRBJ1-1
d_call: TRBD1
clone_size: -
cdr3_aa: CASSQTGRDTEAFF
cdr3_nt: TGTGCCAGCAGCCAGACAGGGAGGGACACTGAAGCTTTCTTT

v_call: TRBV20-1
j_call: TRBJ2-5
d_call: TRBD2
clone_size: -
cdr3_aa: CSASLGRETQYF
cdr3_nt: TGCAGTGCTTCACTCGGGAGGGAGACCCAGTACTTC

v_call: TRBV7-8
j_call: TRBJ2-5
d_call: TRBD2
clone_size: -
cdr3_aa: CASTPLRGRQETQYF
cdr3_nt: TGTGCCAGCACCCCTCTTCGCGGGAGACAAGAGACCCAGTACTTC

v_call: TRBV27
j_call: TRBJ2-5
d_call: -
clone_size: -
cdr3_aa: CASSSIPQETQYF
cdr3_nt: TGTGCCAGCAGTTCCATACCACAAGAGACCCAGTACTTC

v_call: TRBV20-1
j_call: TRBJ1-1
d_call: -
clone_size: -
cdr3_aa: CSVDLRRTEAFF
cdr3_nt: TGCAGCGTTGATCTTCGCCGGACCGAAGCTTTCTTT

v_call: TRBV5-1
j_call: TRBJ1-1
d_call: TRBD1
clone_size: -
cdr3_aa: CASSSILGQGGEAFF
cdr3_nt: TGCGCCAGCAGTTCCATCCTCGGACAGGGTGGGGAAGCTTTCTTT

v_call: TRBV19
j_call: TRBJ2-7
d_call: TRBD2
clone_size: few
cdr3_aa: CASSSGGTQQYF
cdr3_nt: TGTGCCAGTAGTTCCGGGGGGACCCAGCAGTACTTC

v_call: TRBV2
j_call: TRBJ2-1
d_call: TRBD1
clone_size: -
cdr3_aa: CAILGRDSPDNEQFF
cdr3_nt: TGTGCCATCTTAGGACGGGACAGCCCTGACAATGAGCAGTTCTTC

v_call: TRBV2
j_call: TRBJ2-1
d_call: -
clone_size: few
cdr3_aa: CASLLGRYNEQFF
cdr3_nt: TGTGCCAGCCTATTGGGACGGTACAATGAGCAGTTCTTC

v_call: TRBV19
j_call: TRBJ1-1
d_call: -
clone_size: -
cdr3_aa: CASSMGWENTEAFF
cdr3_nt: TGTGCCAGTAGTATGGGGTGGGAGAACACTGAAGCTTTCTTT

v_call: TRBV24-1
j_call: TRBJ2-2
d_call: -
clone_size: few
cdr3_aa: CATSDFQAMGTGELFF
cdr3_nt: TGTGCCACCAGTGATTTTCAGGCTATGGGGACCGGGGAGCTGTTTTTT

v_call: TRBV19
j_call: TRBJ2-5
d_call: -
clone_size: few
cdr3_aa: CASSFAGTQRQETQYF
cdr3_nt: TGTGCCAGTAGTTTCGCCGGGACTCAACGCCAAGAGACCCAGTACTTC

v_call: TRBV5-1
j_call: TRBJ2-5
d_call: -
clone_size: -
cdr3_aa: CASSLRSETQYF
cdr3_nt: TGCGCCAGCAGCTTGAGGTCGGAGACCCAGTACTTC

v_call: TRBV11-2
j_call: TRBJ1-6
d_call: -
clone_size: few
cdr3_aa: CASSLPRGPLHF
cdr3_nt: TGTGCCAGCAGCTTACCCCGTGGGCCCCTCCACTTT

v_call: TRBV6-5
j_call: TRBJ1-6
d_call: -
clone_size: -
cdr3_aa: CASSYGVTGSPLHF
cdr3_nt: TGTGCCAGCAGTTACGGGGTAACAGGTTCACCCCTCCACTTT

v_call: TRBV19
j_call: TRBJ2-7
d_call: TRBD1
clone_size: -
cdr3_aa: CASSSQQGAVGEQYF
cdr3_nt: TGTGCCAGTAGTAGCCAACAGGGGGCCGTGGGCGAGCAGTACTTC

v_call: TRBV7-2
j_call: TRBJ2-7
d_call: TRBD2
clone_size: -
cdr3_aa: CASSSRGVGYEQYF
cdr3_nt: TGTGCCAGCAGCTCTCGGGGGGTGGGCTACGAGCAGTACTTC

v_call: TRBV9
j_call: TRBJ1-5
d_call: -
clone_size: few
cdr3_aa: CASSVHGNQPQHF
cdr3_nt: TGTGCCAGCAGTGTACACGGCAATCAGCCCCAGCATTTT

v_call: TRBV19
j_call: TRBJ2-2
d_call: TRBD2
clone_size: -
cdr3_aa: CASSPLRLAGLVELFF
cdr3_nt: TGTGCCAGTAGCCCCCTCCGACTAGCGGGGCTGGTGGAGCTGTTTTTT

v_call: TRBV9
j_call: TRBJ1-1
d_call: -
clone_size: -
cdr3_aa: CASSVAGTQNTEAFF
cdr3_nt: TGTGCCAGCAGCGTAGCCGGGACGCAAAACACTGAAGCTTTCTTT

v_call: TRBV3-1
j_call: TRBJ1-6
d_call: -
clone_size: -
cdr3_aa: CASSQGAGPPLHF
cdr3_nt: TGTGCCAGCAGCCAAGGTGCGGGGCCGCCCCTCCACTTT

v_call: TRBV11-2
j_call: TRBJ2-7
d_call: TRBD1
clone_size: -
cdr3_aa: CASSYGTDTYEQYF
cdr3_nt: TGTGCCAGCAGCTACGGGACAGATACCTACGAGCAGTACTTC

v_call: TRBV27
j_call: TRBJ2-7
d_call: -
clone_size: -
cdr3_aa: CASSEGRTFSYEQYF
cdr3_nt: TGTGCCAGCAGTGAAGGAAGGACCTTCTCCTACGAGCAGTACTTC

v_call: TRBV5-1
j_call: TRBJ2-1
d_call: -
clone_size: -
cdr3_aa: CASSLAVADNEQFF
cdr3_nt: TGCGCCAGCAGCTTGGCCGTAGCGGACAATGAGCAGTTCTTC

v_call: TRBV4-1
j_call: TRBJ2-7
d_call: -
clone_size: -
cdr3_aa: CASSLRGTESYEQYF
cdr3_nt: TGCGCCAGCAGCCTAAGAGGTACGGAATCCTACGAGCAGTACTTC

v_call: TRBV2
j_call: TRBJ1-2
d_call: -
clone_size: -
cdr3_aa: CASSEGEGLVYGYTF
cdr3_nt: TGTGCCAGCAGTGAAGGCGAGGGTCTCGTCTATGGCTACACCTTC

v_call: TRBV27
j_call: TRBJ1-4
d_call: -
clone_size: -
cdr3_aa: CASSELEKLFF
cdr3_nt: TGTGCCAGCAGTGAGTTGGAAAAACTGTTTTTT

v_call: TRBV7-2
j_call: TRBJ2-5
d_call: -
clone_size: few
cdr3_aa: CASSLNAGETQYF
cdr3_nt: TGTGCCAGCAGCTTAAATGCGGGGGAGACCCAGTACTTC

v_call: TRBV12-5
j_call: TRBJ1-6
d_call: -
clone_size: -
cdr3_aa: CASGLEGNSPLHF
cdr3_nt: TGTGCTAGTGGTTTGGAGGGAAATTCACCCCTCCACTTT

v_call: TRBV7-6
j_call: TRBJ1-5
d_call: -
clone_size: -
cdr3_aa: CASSLGWGGNQPQHF
cdr3_nt: TGTGCCAGCAGTTTAGGATGGGGTGGGAATCAGCCCCAGCATTTT

v_call: TRBV20-1
j_call: TRBJ2-5
d_call: TRBD2
clone_size: -
cdr3_aa: CSAMDVLAGWGETQYF
cdr3_nt: TGCAGTGCTATGGATGTACTAGCGGGATGGGGAGAGACCCAGTACTTC